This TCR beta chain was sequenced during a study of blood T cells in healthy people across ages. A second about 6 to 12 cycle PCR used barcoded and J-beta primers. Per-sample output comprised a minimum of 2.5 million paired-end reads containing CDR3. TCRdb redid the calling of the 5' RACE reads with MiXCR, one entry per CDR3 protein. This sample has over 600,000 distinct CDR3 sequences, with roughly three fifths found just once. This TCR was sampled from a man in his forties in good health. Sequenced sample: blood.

CDR3 in amino acids: CASSLLWRGSRETQYF. CDR3 DNA sequence: TGTGCCAGCAGCTTGCTTTGGCGGGGGAGCCGTGAGACCCAGTACTTC. The chain uses TRBV5-5 and TRBJ2-5; TRBD2 agrees at 7 bases. Losses at the gene ends were 1 base for V and 5 bases for J; bases not matched to a gene: 11. The CDR3 has 16 amino acids. Germline-derived CDR1 and CDR2 are SGHKS and YYEKEE (reference sequence).